A selection of T cell receptor beta chains follows, all from one sample in a study of OX40 agonist ivuxolimab in advanced cancers. Libraries were prepared by immunoSEQ multiplex PCR; TCRdb keeps only in-frame clonotypes and omits some of them. This sample carries approximately 3,300 clones, 92% of them seen once, and the ten largest clones take about 1.8%. The sample consisted of CD4+ or CD8+ T cells sorted from blood, taken in a trial of the OX40 agonist ivuxolimab. All receptors derive from an adult with an advanced solid tumor such as melanoma, head and neck, liver or kidney cancer. Each CDR3 is given with its conserved first and last residue. Fields, in order: D gene, J gene, clone size, V gene, CDR3 DNA, CDR3 protein. A D gene is named only where the DNA matches it firmly. Only some rows state a clone size, as once, few, many or a class for expanded clones.

d_call: TRBD2
j_call: TRBJ2-2
clone_size: once
v_call: TRBV10-3
cdr3_nt: TGTGCCATCAGTAAGACTAGCGGGGATTCTCTCGGGGAGCTGTTTTTT
cdr3_aa: CAISKTSGDSLGELFF

d_call: NA
j_call: TRBJ2-5
clone_size: NA
v_call: TRBV29-1
cdr3_nt: TGCAGCGCCCGGGTGGGGGAGACCCAGTACTTC
cdr3_aa: CSARVGETQYF

d_call: NA
j_call: TRBJ1-5
clone_size: NA
v_call: TRBV4-1
cdr3_nt: TGCGCCAGCAGCCAAGGGTTACGCGGTCAGGGAAATCAGCCCCAGCATTTT
cdr3_aa: CASSQGLRGQGNQPQHF

d_call: NA
j_call: TRBJ2-4
clone_size: NA
v_call: TRBV11-2
cdr3_nt: TGTGCCAGCAGTAAAGCGGAGCGGTACATTCAGTACTTC
cdr3_aa: CASSKAERYIQYF

d_call: NA
j_call: TRBJ1-2
clone_size: NA
v_call: TRBV5-1
cdr3_nt: TGCGCCAGCAGTTTGGCAGCAGGGTTTAACTATGGCTACACCTTC
cdr3_aa: CASSLAAGFNYGYTF

d_call: NA
j_call: TRBJ1-5
clone_size: NA
v_call: TRBV7-6
cdr3_nt: TGTGCCAGCAGCCGAGTCCCGGGGTGGGATCAGCCCCAGCATTTT
cdr3_aa: CASSRVPGWDQPQHF

d_call: TRBD2
j_call: TRBJ2-3
clone_size: NA
v_call: TRBV10-1
cdr3_nt: TGCGCCAGCAGTGGAGGATCGCTAGGGCTAGCGGGGGCCTTCACAGATACGCAGTATTTT
cdr3_aa: CASSGGSLGLAGAFTDTQYF

d_call: NA
j_call: TRBJ2-3
clone_size: NA
v_call: TRBV23-1
cdr3_nt: TGCGCCAGCGAGGCCCGGACAGTTCGTCGCACAGATACGCAGTATTTT
cdr3_aa: CASEARTVRRTDTQYF

d_call: NA
j_call: TRBJ1-4
clone_size: NA
v_call: TRBV13
cdr3_nt: TGTGCCAGCAGCCGGGTGCCGTGGCCAACTAATGAAAAACTGTTTTTT
cdr3_aa: CASSRVPWPTNEKLFF

d_call: NA
j_call: TRBJ2-5
clone_size: NA
v_call: TRBV4-2
cdr3_nt: TGTGCCAGCAGCCAGGGTACGAGCTTCACTCCTGGGGGGGAGACCCAGTACTTC
cdr3_aa: CASSQGTSFTPGGETQYF

d_call: TRBD1
j_call: TRBJ2-7
clone_size: NA
v_call: TRBV6-6
cdr3_nt: TGTGCCAGCACTTTACAGCCAGGACAGGGCTACGAGCAGTACTTC
cdr3_aa: CASTLQPGQGYEQYF

d_call: NA
j_call: TRBJ2-5
clone_size: NA
v_call: TRBV16
cdr3_nt: TGTGCCAGCAGCCCTAGACGAGGGACCCAGTACTTC
cdr3_aa: CASSPRRGTQYF

d_call: NA
j_call: TRBJ1-2
clone_size: NA
v_call: TRBV6-5
cdr3_nt: TGTGCCAGCAGTTACTCACAGGGTGGCTATGGCTACACCTTC
cdr3_aa: CASSYSQGGYGYTF

d_call: NA
j_call: TRBJ1-2
clone_size: NA
v_call: TRBV28
cdr3_nt: TGTGCCAGCAGTACCCCCAGCGGAGGTTATGGCTACACCTTC
cdr3_aa: CASSTPSGGYGYTF

d_call: NA
j_call: TRBJ1-2
clone_size: NA
v_call: TRBV11-2
cdr3_nt: TGTGCCAGCAGCTTAGATTCCCTAGACTATGGCTACACCTTC
cdr3_aa: CASSLDSLDYGYTF

d_call: NA
j_call: TRBJ2-2
clone_size: NA
v_call: TRBV7-6
cdr3_nt: TGTGCCAGCAGTCCCTCAAACATCGGGGAGCTGTTTTTT
cdr3_aa: CASSPSNIGELFF

d_call: TRBD1
j_call: TRBJ2-7
clone_size: NA
v_call: TRBV2
cdr3_nt: TGTGCCAGCAGTGGACAGGGGGCGATGCGGGAGCAGTACTTC
cdr3_aa: CASSGQGAMREQYF

d_call: NA
j_call: TRBJ1-1
clone_size: NA
v_call: TRBV5-5
cdr3_nt: TGTGCCAGCAGCTGGGTGGGGGCGACGAGCACTGAAGCTTTCTTT
cdr3_aa: CASSWVGATSTEAFF

d_call: NA
j_call: TRBJ2-7
clone_size: NA
v_call: TRBV21-1
cdr3_nt: TGTGCCAGCTACAAACGGACAGGGGAAAGGGTAAACTACGAGCAGTACTTC
cdr3_aa: CASYKRTGERVNYEQYF

d_call: NA
j_call: TRBJ2-3
clone_size: NA
v_call: TRBV5-4
cdr3_nt: TGTGCCAGCAGCTTGGAAGGCGACCCGACAGATACGCAGTATTTT
cdr3_aa: CASSLEGDPTDTQYF

d_call: NA
j_call: TRBJ2-3
clone_size: NA
v_call: TRBV5-1
cdr3_nt: TGCGCCAGCAGCCCCGCCCCGGAGGGGAATACGCAGTATTTT
cdr3_aa: CASSPAPEGNTQYF

d_call: TRBD1
j_call: TRBJ2-7
clone_size: few
v_call: TRBV4-2
cdr3_nt: TGTGCCAGCAGCCAAGACTGGGACAGCCATCGACGGTACTTC
cdr3_aa: CASSQDWDSHRRYF

d_call: TRBD2
j_call: TRBJ2-1
clone_size: NA
v_call: TRBV23-1
cdr3_nt: TGCGCCAGCTTTCTCCCCGTTCTAGCGGGGGGGCATGAGCAGTTCTTC
cdr3_aa: CASFLPVLAGGHEQFF

d_call: NA
j_call: TRBJ2-1
clone_size: few
v_call: TRBV5-6
cdr3_nt: TGTGCCAGCAGCTTGGAGACCGACAGCTCCTACAATGAGCAGTTCTTC
cdr3_aa: CASSLETDSSYNEQFF

d_call: TRBD1
j_call: TRBJ2-7
clone_size: NA
v_call: TRBV28
cdr3_nt: TGTGCCAGCAGAGGGACAGAGATACACGAGCAGTACTTC
cdr3_aa: CASRGTEIHEQYF

d_call: TRBD1
j_call: TRBJ2-5
clone_size: NA
v_call: TRBV10-3
cdr3_nt: TGTGCCATCAATATAGGACAGGGAGAAGAGACCCAGTACTTC
cdr3_aa: CAINIGQGEETQYF

d_call: NA
j_call: TRBJ2-3
clone_size: NA
v_call: TRBV19
cdr3_nt: TGTGCCAGTAGTATTGGTGGCGCGGTCGGCACAGATACGCAGTATTTT
cdr3_aa: CASSIGGAVGTDTQYF

d_call: TRBD2
j_call: TRBJ2-7
clone_size: NA
v_call: TRBV30
cdr3_nt: TGTGCCTGGAGCGCCCCGAGCGGGGGGGCCTCCTACGAGCAGTACTTC
cdr3_aa: CAWSAPSGGASYEQYF

d_call: NA
j_call: TRBJ2-5
clone_size: NA
v_call: TRBV15
cdr3_nt: TGTGCCACCAGCAGAGGAGGGGCGGTGGAGACCCAGTACTTC
cdr3_aa: CATSRGGAVETQYF

d_call: TRBD1
j_call: TRBJ1-2
clone_size: NA
v_call: TRBV25-1
cdr3_nt: TGTGCCAGCAGTAGGACAGGGTATGGCTACACCTTC
cdr3_aa: CASSRTGYGYTF

d_call: NA
j_call: TRBJ1-3
clone_size: NA
v_call: TRBV2
cdr3_nt: TGTGCCACCAGGAATTCTGGAAACACCATATATTTT
cdr3_aa: CATRNSGNTIYF

d_call: NA
j_call: TRBJ1-3
clone_size: NA
v_call: TRBV9
cdr3_nt: TGTGCCAGCAGCGTAGGACCGGGAAACACCATATATTTT
cdr3_aa: CASSVGPGNTIYF

d_call: TRBD1
j_call: TRBJ1-5
clone_size: NA
v_call: TRBV2
cdr3_nt: TGTGCCAGCAGCAAACAGGGGGCTGGTCAGCCCCAGCATTTT
cdr3_aa: CASSKQGAGQPQHF

d_call: NA
j_call: TRBJ1-3
clone_size: few
v_call: TRBV29-1
cdr3_nt: TGCAGCGTCTTGGGAGGAGCTCAACCGGGGAATACCATATATTTT
cdr3_aa: CSVLGGAQPGNTIYF

d_call: TRBD1
j_call: TRBJ1-6
clone_size: NA
v_call: TRBV5-5
cdr3_nt: TGTGCCAGCAATGTAGGGACAGTGAATTCACCCCTCCACTTT
cdr3_aa: CASNVGTVNSPLHF

d_call: NA
j_call: TRBJ2-7
clone_size: once
v_call: TRBV6-5
cdr3_nt: TGTGCCAGCAGCTTCCTTTACGAGCAGTACTTC
cdr3_aa: CASSFLYEQYF

d_call: NA
j_call: TRBJ1-4
clone_size: NA
v_call: TRBV27
cdr3_nt: TGTGCCAGCAGTTTATTTTACAATCCGGAAGGGGAGGGGGAAAAACTGTTTTTT
cdr3_aa: CASSLFYNPEGEGEKLFF

d_call: TRBD1
j_call: TRBJ2-3
clone_size: NA
v_call: TRBV6-5
cdr3_nt: TGTGCCAGCAGTGAACAGGGGTGGACAGATACGCAGTATTTT
cdr3_aa: CASSEQGWTDTQYF

d_call: NA
j_call: TRBJ1-6
clone_size: NA
v_call: TRBV4-1
cdr3_nt: TGCGCCAGCAGCCAAGGAGGGCTGAATTATAATTCACCCCTCCACTTT
cdr3_aa: CASSQGGLNYNSPLHF

d_call: NA
j_call: TRBJ1-5
clone_size: NA
v_call: TRBV7-8
cdr3_nt: TGTGCCAGCAGCCTCAGGGGATTGGGTAATCGCAATCAGCCCCAGCATTTT
cdr3_aa: CASSLRGLGNRNQPQHF

d_call: NA
j_call: TRBJ2-1
clone_size: NA
v_call: TRBV7-2
cdr3_nt: TGTGCCAGCAGCTTAGTCAGTCTCCTACGGAATGAGCAGTTCTTC
cdr3_aa: CASSLVSLLRNEQFF

d_call: NA
j_call: TRBJ1-1
clone_size: few
v_call: TRBV5-4
cdr3_nt: TGTGCCAGCAGCCTGGGGGGGGTGATTAGCACTGAAGCTTTCTTT
cdr3_aa: CASSLGGVISTEAFF

d_call: NA
j_call: TRBJ1-1
clone_size: NA
v_call: TRBV11-2
cdr3_nt: TGTGCCAGCAGCTTGGAGTTTGGTAGCAAGGCCACTGAAGCTTTCTTT
cdr3_aa: CASSLEFGSKATEAFF

d_call: TRBD1
j_call: TRBJ1-5
clone_size: NA
v_call: TRBV19
cdr3_nt: TGTGCCTCCTGGGACAGGGGCTTCAATCAGCCCCAGCATTTT
cdr3_aa: CASWDRGFNQPQHF

d_call: NA
j_call: TRBJ2-2
clone_size: NA
v_call: TRBV19
cdr3_nt: TGTGCCAGTAGTACCCAGTTCAGGGGTGCCGGGGAGCTGTTTTTT
cdr3_aa: CASSTQFRGAGELFF

d_call: NA
j_call: TRBJ1-1
clone_size: NA
v_call: TRBV7-9
cdr3_nt: TGTGCCAGCAGCTTAGTGGACACTGAAGCTTTCTTT
cdr3_aa: CASSLVDTEAFF

d_call: TRBD2
j_call: TRBJ2-7
clone_size: NA
v_call: TRBV30
cdr3_nt: TGTGCCTGGAGCGGGGGGAGCTCCTACGAGCAGTACTTC
cdr3_aa: CAWSGGSSYEQYF

d_call: TRBD1
j_call: TRBJ2-2
clone_size: once
v_call: TRBV6-1
cdr3_nt: TGTGCCAGCAGGTCCGGGACAGGGGCCCCCGGGGAGCTGTTTTTT
cdr3_aa: CASRSGTGAPGELFF

d_call: TRBD1
j_call: TRBJ2-2
clone_size: NA
v_call: TRBV19
cdr3_nt: TGTGCCAGTAGTATAGGACAGGGGCGCGGGAACACCGGGGAGCTGTTTTTT
cdr3_aa: CASSIGQGRGNTGELFF

d_call: NA
j_call: TRBJ1-5
clone_size: NA
v_call: TRBV30
cdr3_nt: TGTGCCTGGAGTGTAGGTCAGGTCGGTGATCAGCCCCAGCATTTT
cdr3_aa: CAWSVGQVGDQPQHF

d_call: TRBD1
j_call: TRBJ2-7
clone_size: NA
v_call: TRBV5-1
cdr3_nt: TGCGCCAGCAGCTTGAGGACAGGGAGCACCTACGAGCAGTACTTC
cdr3_aa: CASSLRTGSTYEQYF

d_call: NA
j_call: TRBJ1-4
clone_size: once
v_call: TRBV2
cdr3_nt: TGTGCCAGCTCTTCGGGGGCGGATGAAAAACTGTTTTTT
cdr3_aa: CASSSGADEKLFF

d_call: TRBD2
j_call: TRBJ2-2
clone_size: NA
v_call: TRBV6-5
cdr3_nt: TGTGCCAGCAGTTACTTAGCGGGGCGGACCGGGGAGCTGTTTTTT
cdr3_aa: CASSYLAGRTGELFF

d_call: NA
j_call: TRBJ1-6
clone_size: NA
v_call: TRBV4-2
cdr3_nt: TGTGCCAGCAGCCAAGAGTGGGGGTTTAATTCACCCCTCCACTTT
cdr3_aa: CASSQEWGFNSPLHF

d_call: NA
j_call: TRBJ1-2
clone_size: NA
v_call: TRBV19
cdr3_nt: TGTGCCAGTAGTATAGGAGGCGGGCAGAGACTCAACTATGGCTACACCTTC
cdr3_aa: CASSIGGGQRLNYGYTF

d_call: NA
j_call: TRBJ1-1
clone_size: NA
v_call: TRBV5-4
cdr3_nt: TGTGCCAGCAGCCCTTTCGCTCGCGGGAACACTGAAGCTTTCTTT
cdr3_aa: CASSPFARGNTEAFF

d_call: NA
j_call: TRBJ1-6
clone_size: NA
v_call: TRBV5-4
cdr3_nt: TGTGCCAGCAGTACGGACGAAGGTTCACCCCTCCACTTT
cdr3_aa: CASSTDEGSPLHF